A single sample gave rise to the 2 T cell receptor beta chains below, sequenced in a study of cytomegalovirus exposure and HLA in healthy donors. With 60 Vbeta and 13 Jbeta primers, the PCR was carried out. The table came from immunoSEQ multiplex PCR; TCRdb's copy has only in-frame clones and leaves some out. The data hold 150,000 to 200,000 clones, with approximately 80% observed a single time. Sequenced input: PBMCs. The receptors here all came from a woman between 35 and 50 years old in good health and CMV-seronegative.

The genes are TRBV4-3 and TRBJ2-7; D remains ambiguous. This CDR3 is 15 amino acids long. The V end lost 1 base, the J end lost 5 bases, and 15 bases lay between the germline ends. Per germline, CDR1 LGHNA and CDR2 YSLEER. The CDR3 region has the DNA TGCGCCAGCAGCCAAGTGTTTTCTGGTCAGGACGAGCAGTACTTC. Protein sequence: CASSQVFSGQDEQYF.

The CDR3 sequence: CASSLGQNDGTQYF. The CDR3 DNA reads as TGCGCCAGCAGCTTGGGACAGAACGACGGTACGCAGTATTTT. The chain joins TRBV5-1 to TRBJ2-3, with a tentative D call TRBD1 (5 bases). Germline CDR1 SGHRS, CDR2 YFSETQ. The V gene lost 0 bases and the J gene lost 8 bases, with 13 bases spanning the gap. The CDR3 has 14 residues.